This T cell receptor beta chain came from a study of OX40 agonist ivuxolimab in advanced cancers. In the study overall: Every 2 weeks, patients got intravenous ivuxolimab at one of six dose levels (0.01-10 mg/kg).

A word on this clone: Its antigen remains unknown.

The repertoire was sequenced with immunoSEQ multiplex PCR; TCRdb's copy has only in-frame clones and lacks some. The data hold around 40,000 clones, with approximately 86% observed a single time. The ends were cut back, 4 bases at V and 1 base at J, with 15 bases in the middle. The CDR3 totals 16 residues. Germline CDR1 reads LGHNA; CDR2 reads YNFKEQ. Whole-study results and caveats: Averaging showed that CD8+ T cells had more expanded clones than CD4+ did.

Material: CD4+ or CD8+ T cells sorted from blood, obtained in a trial of the OX40 agonist ivuxolimab. This clonotype originated in an adult with an advanced solid tumor such as melanoma, head and neck, liver or kidney cancer. The rearrangement joins TRBV4-2 to TRBJ2-3, with a weak D call TRBD2 (5 bases). CDR3 loop: CASSPAFEGGTDTQYF. The DNA of the CDR3 is TGTGCCAGCAGCCCTGCGTTTGAGGGAGGCACAGATACGCAGTATTTT.